The 6 T cell receptor beta chains in this list originate from one sample, sequenced in a study of blood T cell repertoires in COVID-19. Clones were read by immunoSEQ multiplex PCR, and TCRdb kept only the in-frame ones, dropping some. The sample holds about 180,000 clones, 82% seen once. The sequenced material came from peripheral blood. These receptors all come from a woman aged 70 to 79 with acute or convalescent COVID-19.

The chain has TRBV11-1 and TRBJ2-5; D is uncertain. V lost 6 bases, J lost 2 bases, and 13 bases lay in between. This CDR3 is built from 14 residues. CDR1 and CDR2 from the germline V gene are SGHAT and FQDESV (reference sequence). In DNA, the CDR3 is TGTGCCAGCAGTCCGAGTTGGCGGCAAGAGACCCAGTACTTC. Its translation is CASSPSWRQETQYF. The full variable domain, its missing parts supplied by reference TRBV11-1 and TRBJ2-5, is EAEVAQSPRYKITEKSQAVAFWCDPISGHATLYWYRQILGQGPELLVQFQDESVVDDSQLPKDRFSAERLKGVDSTLKIQPAELGDSAMYLCASSPSWRQETQYFGPGTRLLVL.

The V and J genes are TRBV6-5 and TRBJ1-5; possibly TRBD1 for D (6 bases). The germline gives CDR1 MNHEY, CDR2 SVGAGI. The CDR3 totals 13 residues. The germline V and J ends were trimmed by 4 bases and 4 bases, with 8 bases remaining between them. Here the CDR3 DNA reads TGTGCCAGCAGTTTCGACAGGAATCAGCCCCAGCATTTT. Its translation is CASSFDRNQPQHF.

The chain combines TRBV5-5 with TRBJ1-4, with D maybe TRBD1 (6 bases). CDR3 size: 14 residues. The V end was cut by 4 bases, the J end by 7 bases, with 14 bases between. The germline gives CDR1 SGHKS, CDR2 YYEKEE (reference sequence). The CDR3, as DNA: TGTGCCAGCAGCCAGACAGGATTGTTTGAAAAACTGTTTTTT. Encoded protein: CASSQTGLFEKLFF.

V usage is TRBV28 and J usage is TRBJ1-3, with D tentatively TRBD1 (5 bases). The germline gives CDR1 MDHEN, CDR2 SYDVKM. The CDR3 covers 15 residues. The V gene lost 6 bases and the J gene lost 2 bases, with 14 bases spanning the gap. The CDR3 DNA follows: TGTGCCAGCAGGCCCGGAGGGGCGGCTGGAAACACCATATATTTT. Translation gives CASRPGGAAGNTIYF. Based on the CDR3 plus reference TRBV28 and TRBJ1-3, the full variable domain is DVKVTQSSRYLVKRTGEKVFLECVQDMDHENMFWYRQDPGLGLRLIYFSYDVKMKEKGDIPEGYSVSREKKERFSLILESASTNQTSMYLCASRPGGAAGNTIYFGEGSWLTVV.

The chain joins TRBV7-2 to TRBJ1-5; unclear D gene. This CDR3 comprises 16 residues. V was shortened by 1 base and J by 3 bases, with 13 bases between the two germline ends. CDR1 is SGHTA and CDR2 is FQGNSA in the germline V gene. The DNA of the CDR3 is TGTGCCAGCAGCTTAGTGGCGGCAGCGGACAATCAGCCCCAGCATTTT. Its protein is CASSLVAAADNQPQHF.

This chain joins TRBV28 and TRBJ1-2; D possibly corresponds to TRBD1 (5 bases). The CDR3 runs to 11 residues. V was shortened by 6 bases and J by 8 bases, with 10 bases between the two germline ends. The V gene's germline CDR1 is MDHEN and CDR2 SYDVKM. The CDR3 region has the DNA TGTGCCAGCAGCCGGGGGGTCGGCTACACCTTC. It codes for CASSRGVGYTF.